This TCR beta chain was captured by sequencing in a study of early T cells in non-severe SARS-CoV-2 infection. The CDR3 is 13 amino acids. CDR1 is DFQATT, CDR2 SNEGSKA, per germline (reference sequence). Trimming stripped 4 bases from V and 7 bases from J, with 14 bases between. This clonotype appeared a few times. MiXCR was run by TCRdb on the 5' RACE reads, yielding one entry per CDR3 protein. The sample has 60,000 to 75,000 distinct CDR3 sequences, about an eighth seen once. The sample in question was whole blood, obtained at baseline. The origin of this receptor is an adult who was a healthcare worker with PCR-confirmed SARS-CoV-2 infection or an uninfected control (not recorded which). The gene calls are TRBV20-1 and TRBJ1-5, with D possibly being TRBD1 (5 bases). The CDR3: CSAKAGYGQPQHF. As DNA, the CDR3 is TGCAGTGCTAAAGCAGGGTACGGACAGCCCCAGCATTTT.